A single sample gave rise to the 5 T cell receptor beta chains below, sequenced in a study of early T cells in non-severe SARS-CoV-2 infection. In TCRdb, the 5' RACE reads were re-called with MiXCR into one record per CDR3 protein. The data show about 36,000 distinct CDR3 sequences, roughly 6.8% seen once. The sample in question was whole blood, obtained at baseline. The source is an adult who was a healthcare worker with PCR-confirmed SARS-CoV-2 infection or an uninfected control (not recorded which).

The J gene is TRBJ2-4, the V gene TRBV29-1, with D possibly TRBD2 on 5 matching bases. Trimming removed 7 bases at V and 1 base at J, with 8 bases between. Germline CDR1 and CDR2: SQVTM and ANQGSEA. The CDR3 is 12 amino acids. The CDR3 here is CSGEGAKNIQYF. The CDR3 nucleotides are TGCAGCGGCGAGGGCGCCAAAAACATTCAGTACTTC.

The chain couples TRBV4-1 to TRBJ2-1, with 10 bases fitting TRBD2. CDR1 and CDR2 from the germline V gene are MGHRA and YSYEKL. The CDR3 runs 16 residues. V lost 0 bases and J lost 4; bases outside the gene matches: 3. The CDR3 coding sequence is TGCGCCAGCAGCCAAGAGCGGACTAGCGGTTACAATGAGCAGTTCTTC. This gives the protein CASSQERTSGYNEQFF.

This clonotype has a handful of counts. The chain uses TRBV6-4 and TRBJ1-2; possible D gene TRBD1, 5 bases. V was clipped by 0 bases and J by 4 bases, with 15 bases between them. The germline CDR1 and CDR2 sequences are MRHNA and SNTAGT. This CDR3 spans 16 amino acids. CDR3 coding DNA: TGTGCCAGCAGTGACTCGAACCGGGGCAGGACCTATGGCTACACCTTC. It codes for CASSDSNRGRTYGYTF.

In its sample, this clonotype was seen a few times. J is TRBJ2-3 and V is TRBV20-1, with TRBD2 matching 10 bases. Germline V gives CDR1 DFQATT, CDR2 SNEGSKA (reference sequence). The CDR3 has 16 amino acids. Germline trimming cut 3 bases from V and 1 base from J; bases unmatched to any gene: 7. The CDR3 coding sequence is TGCAGTGCTAGGGAAATCGGACTAGCGGGCACAGATACGCAGTATTTT. Protein product: CSAREIGLAGTDTQYF.

This clonotype came up many times. The chain carries TRBV6-1 and TRBJ2-7; unclear D gene. This CDR3 has 14 residues. Trimming removed 5 bases at V and 7 bases at J, with 18 bases between. Germline loops: CDR1 MNHNS, CDR2 SASEGT. CDR3 bases: TGTGCCAGCAGTTTCCGTCCAGGCGCACGGGAGCAGTACTTC. Translated, it gives CASSFRPGAREQYF.